This paragraph reports one T cell receptor beta chain. This sample was included in a study of blood T cell repertoires in COVID-19. Across the study: There were acute and convalescent COVID-19 samples, and they came from the United States, Italy and Spain. T cells, B-cell-depleted T cells, or PBMCs supplied cDNA or gDNA.

V lost 5 bases, J lost 2 bases, and 12 bases lay in between. This CDR3 contains 13 residues. CDR1 and CDR2 from the germline V gene are GTSNPN and SVGIG (reference sequence). Original data processing: Reference gene primer amplification gave nucleated cell count estimates. The protocol was immunoSEQ multiplex PCR, while the TCRdb copy is restricted to in-frame clones and leaves out a portion. Clonal size and the V and J genes are those of that table, whereas D and trimming came from the DNA. The sample records about 140,000 clones, around 87% being singletons. This receptor was identified in a human donor in a cohort sampled during active COVID-19. The specimen sequenced was peripheral blood. The chain couples TRBV30 to TRBJ1-1; D possibly corresponds to TRBD1 (6 bases). The CDR3, as DNA: TGTGCCTGGCAGGGGACGGTAAACACTGAAGCTTTCTTT. It codes for CAWQGTVNTEAFF.